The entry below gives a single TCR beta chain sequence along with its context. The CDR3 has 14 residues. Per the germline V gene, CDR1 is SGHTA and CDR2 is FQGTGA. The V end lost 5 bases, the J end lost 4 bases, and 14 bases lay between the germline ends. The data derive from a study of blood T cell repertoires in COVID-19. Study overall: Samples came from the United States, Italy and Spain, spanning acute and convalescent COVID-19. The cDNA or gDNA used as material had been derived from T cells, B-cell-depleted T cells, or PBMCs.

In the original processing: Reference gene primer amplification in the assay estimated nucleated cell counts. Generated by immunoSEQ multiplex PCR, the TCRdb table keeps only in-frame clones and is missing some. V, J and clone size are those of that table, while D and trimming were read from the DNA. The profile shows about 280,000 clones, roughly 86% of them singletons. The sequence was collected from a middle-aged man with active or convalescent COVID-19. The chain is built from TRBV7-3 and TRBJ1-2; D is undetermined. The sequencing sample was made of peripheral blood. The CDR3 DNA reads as TGTGCCAGCAGCCCCCTCCCTGCCGGCTATGGCTACACCTTC. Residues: CASSPLPAGYGYTF.